This T cell receptor (beta chain) is drawn from a study of T cell responses to AZD1222 COVID-19 vaccine. General study results and limits: Baseline seropositives among AZD1222 recipients totaled only 6 or 7. It was only after the peak T cell response that any repertoires were sampled.

CDR1 is WNHNN, CDR2 SYGVQD, per germline (reference sequence). CDR3 length equals 16 residues. V lost 3 bases, J lost 8 bases, and 21 bases lay in between. Concerning this clone itself: Its antigen remains unidentified.

Assay: immunoSEQ multiplex PCR; the TCRdb copy retains only in-frame clones and omits some. Found here are fewer than 50,000 clones, roughly 77% of them singletons; the top ten hold less than 25%. This receptor was identified in an adult who received the MenACWY meningococcal vaccine as a control. This chain connects TRBV10-1 to TRBJ2-3; a possible D gene is TRBD1 (6 bases). Material: peripheral blood, obtained 28 days after the second dose of the MenACWY control vaccine. The CDR3 is CASSEGQTLEMGTQYF. In nucleotides, the CDR3 is TGCGCCAGCAGTGAAGGACAGACCCTGGAAATGGGTACGCAGTATTTT.